The entry below describes one T cell receptor beta chain. Its antigen is as yet unknown. This record comes from a study of T-cell reconstitution after alpha-beta-depleted transplantation in children. Study-level findings and limits: T-cell numbers and diversity one year post-transplant derived largely from freshly generated T cells. It was surviving recipient T cells and thymic progenitors that gave some patients high TCRbeta diversity at day 60.

V gave up 7 bases and J gave up 6 bases, with 13 bases separating them. The CDR3 has 13 residues. The germline gives CDR1 MDHEN, CDR2 SYDVKM. The library targeted TCRbeta and was prepared with unique molecular identifiers. In TCRdb, the PCR reads were re-called with MiXCR into one record per CDR3 protein. The sample lists about 980,000 distinct CDR3 sequences, 25% to 35% occurring once. The chain is built from TRBV28 and TRBJ1-3; no definite D call. The material was PBMCs, mostly from graft donor cells, obtained 360 days after TCRalphabeta/CD19-depleted stem cell transplant. This sequence was found in a boy under two years old who had a stem cell transplant for SCID, so the T cells may come from the graft donor. The CDR3 DNA reads as TGTGCCAGCACGAAGGCGGTGGTAAACACCATATATTTT. Translation gives CASTKAVVNTIYF.